This record looks at one T cell receptor beta chain sequence and its context. This CDR3 is 13 amino acids long. V was clipped by 2 bases and J by 2 bases, with 6 bases between them. Looked up from germline, CDR1 is LGHDT and CDR2 is YNNKEL (reference sequence). This record comes from a study of T cell responses to AZD1222 COVID-19 vaccine. The repertoire was sequenced with immunoSEQ multiplex PCR; TCRdb's copy has only in-frame clones and lacks some. Here the sample spans roughly 130,000 clones, approximately 90% being singletons. This clonotype was obtained from an adult in good health. The rearrangement joins TRBV3-1 (or the pseudogene TRBV3-2) to TRBJ1-1; D is unclear. This specimen was peripheral blood, taken on day 0 of AZD1222 vaccination. CDR3 sequence reads: CASSQTPNTEAFF. The CDR3 nucleotides read TGTGCCAGCAGCCAAACTCCAAACACTGAAGCTTTCTTT.